This TCR beta chain was captured by sequencing in a study of beta chain features in type 1 diabetes (dated by TCRdb to about 2018). As for the study more broadly: No differences in mean age, gender distribution, total cell number or subset yield were found between patients and healthy donors. In the study, TCRB repertoires of sorted circulating CD4+ T cell subsets from recently diagnosed type 1 diabetes patients were compared with those of matched healthy donors. A total of approximately 99,000,000 sorted cells were examined across all samples, and RNA yield correlated strongly with the number of cells per subset. Regulatory and stem cell-like memory subsets were obtained from only 8 patients and roughly eight healthy donors, while naive and central memory subsets were obtained from all 28 donors.

The High Capacity cDNA Reverse Transcription Kit was used to reverse transcribe all of the isolated RNA, meaning that expressed TCRB transcripts were what got sequenced. Deep immunoSEQ sequencing was applied to naive, central memory and regulatory T cell samples, giving an average of around 3.4 million total reads per sample. After sorted cells were lysed in RLT buffer, RNA was extracted with DNase-treated RNeasy Micro or Mini kits, with the choice depending on cell number. Each cell subset was processed on its own to prevent cross-contamination, while patient and healthy donor samples were processed together. The immunoSEQ multiplex PCR was used to amplify TCRB sequences from cDNA, generating 87-bp fragments that spanned the CDR3 region. Sequencing of the amplicons was performed on the Illumina HiSeq platform. In the authors' own workflow: Synthetic template baselines were used to correct PCR bias computationally, reads within Hamming distance 2 were collapsed, and singletons that could not be merged were discarded. By aligning reads against IMGT, V, D and J genes, CDR3 length, and insertions or deletions at six rearrangement sites were assigned. Within each subset, clonotype counts were normalized to the number of sorted cells before true diversity and Gini coefficients were calculated with the tcR R package. The overlap coefficient, calculated on TCRB nucleotide sequences, was used to quantify repertoire sharing. Out-of-frame TCRB sequences from naive cells were analyzed to stand in for the pre-selection repertoire. In its TCRdb copy, this immuneACCESS table keeps in-frame sequences only and misses some clones. Where compared with another copy, unresolved V genes explain less than half of these, and the others have no known cause. V and J calls and clone size are as listed in that table; D and trimming were resolved from the DNA. The sample table records some 700,000 clones; roughly 13% of these occur just once. The ten biggest clones cover roughly 0.022% of the sample.

Each donor gave one peripheral blood draw, averaging approximately 120 mL, which was collected into heparinised tubes. Naive, central memory, regulatory and stem cell-like memory CD4+ T cells were sorted on a BD FACSAria II using a panel including CD45RO, CCR7, CD25, CD127, CD95 and CD27. Every sorted population had a purity above 95%. PBMCs were isolated immediately by Lymphoprep density gradient centrifugation and stained directly without culture. To minimize batch effects, samples were stained and sorted in pairs, one healthy donor with one patient per experiment. This clone showed up just a few times. Its binding antigen is unknown. Within one base of it there is no much larger clone, and no base qualities were kept. The CDR1 and CDR2 encoded by the germline V gene are LGHNT and FRNRAP. V sheds 0 bases and J sheds 4 bases, leaving 9 bases between their ends. The CDR3 holds 15 amino acids from the cysteine to the phenylalanine. Solely the CDR3 DNA is kept, with 45 bases framed from the first base.

What the work shows at the level of the full study, not this receptor alone: Because small numbers of individuals were included in the HLA sub-analyses, any influence of HLA type on TCRB rearrangement was left unresolved. At VDJ recombination sites, type 1 diabetes patients had fewer insertions and more deleted nucleotides, which implies abnormalities in thymic rearrangement. Shorter templates might have been favored by PCR, but patient and control samples were amplified and corrected together, so both groups would have been affected equally by any skew. In all four CD4+ subsets, TCRB CDR3 length was moderately but significantly shorter in type 1 diabetes patients. Naive, central memory and regulatory TCRB repertoires appeared to be more similar among patients than among healthy donors. Sequencing cDNA rather than genomic DNA could over-represent highly expressing activated cells, although activation and CD3 levels did not differ between groups.

The chain is made from TRBV12-5 and TRBJ2-2, with the D segment identity uncertain. This sequence was found in a man aged 18 to 29 with type 1 diabetes. Specimen: naive CD4+ T cells from blood. The sample's cell subset or site label is to be understood as: true naive CD4+ T cells. CDR3 protein: CASGLVQTGTGELFF. The nucleotide sequence is TGTGCTAGTGGTTTGGTACAGACGGGCACCGGGGAGCTGTTTTTT.